The sequence of this T cell receptor beta chain was determined in a study of cytomegalovirus exposure and HLA in healthy donors. Turning to the study itself: The roughly 670 first-cohort repertoires shared a platform with the 120 or so validation repertoires, as reported in a later analysis.

Germline loops: CDR1 LNHDA, CDR2 SQIVND (reference sequence). Trimming took 3 bases from V and 2 from J; bases not matched to a gene: 7. CDR3 length: 17 amino acids. Clones were sequenced by immunoSEQ multiplex PCR, and TCRdb holds only the in-frame ones, with some missing. The sample has about 130,000 clones, about 90% seen once. Sequencing used PBMCs. This sequence was found in a man aged 30 to 39 in good health and CMV-seronegative. This chain connects TRBV19 to TRBJ1-1; the match to TRBD1 covers 12 bases. CDR3 sequence reads: CASSIDRDRGPNTEAFF. The CDR3 DNA is TGTGCCAGTAGTATCGACCGGGACAGGGGGCCCAACACTGAAGCTTTCTTT.